A selection of T cell receptor beta chains follows, all from one sample in a study of cytotoxic CD8 clonotypes in ibrutinib-treated CLL. TCRdb keeps only in-frame clones here, not all; method: immunoSEQ multiplex PCR. The sample lists about 150,000 clones; about 76% were seen once. The sample here was PBMCs, taken after 24 months of ibrutinib treatment. These receptors came from a human donor with chronic lymphocytic leukemia. Each CDR3 is given with its conserved first and last residue. The D gene is left open where the match is weak. Rows may omit the clone size; those that give it use once, few, many or a size class.

j_call	d_call	clone_size	v_call	cdr3_nt	cdr3_aa
TRBJ1-1	-	-	TRBV5-6	TGTGCCAGCAGCCCCTGGGGGCGGGGGACGGAAGCTTTCTTT	CASSPWGRGTEAFF
TRBJ2-5	TRBD2	-	TRBV5-4	TGTGCCAGCAGCCCTGGTTGGGCGGGAGGGGGCCAAGAGACCCAGTACTTC	CASSPGWAGGGQETQYF
TRBJ1-2	-	-	TRBV5-1	TGCGCCAGCAGCTTGGGGGCGGCTTACCATGGCTACACCTTC	CASSLGAAYHGYTF
TRBJ1-2	-	few	TRBV12-5	TGTGCTAGTGGTTTGGTACTTGGGGGGACGGCCCGCTACACCTTC	CASGLVLGGTARYTF
TRBJ1-5	-	few	TRBV5-8	TGTGCCAGCAACCTAGTCCAGCCCCAGCATTTT	CASNLVQPQHF
TRBJ2-5	-	-	TRBV4-3	TGCGCCAGCAGCCCCCTGGGGGGGGCGGGGGAGACCCAGTACTTC	CASSPLGGAGETQYF
TRBJ2-3	-	-	TRBV11-3	TGTGCCAGCAGCCCCCACGGGGATACGCAGTATTTT	CASSPHGDTQYF
TRBJ2-6	-	once	TRBV4-2	TGTGCCAGCGGCCCAGGGGGGCCTAGCTCTGGGGCCAACGTCCTGACTTTC	CASGPGGPSSGANVLTF
TRBJ1-2	-	-	TRBV11-2	TGTGCCAGCAGCTTGGCCTTGGCAGGGGTAACTGGCTACACCTTC	CASSLALAGVTGYTF
TRBJ2-7	-	-	TRBV5-1	TGCGCCAGCAGCCCCGGGACCCAACCCCCCTACGAGCAGTACTTC	CASSPGTQPPYEQYF
TRBJ1-2	-	-	TRBV6-5	TGTGCCAGCAGTTACTCCGACAGGTACTATGGCTACACCTTC	CASSYSDRYYGYTF
TRBJ2-3	TRBD2	many	TRBV19	TGTGCCAGTAGTGGAGGACTAGCGGGAACGCCTAGCACAGATACGCAGTATTTT	CASSGGLAGTPSTDTQYF
TRBJ1-1	-	-	TRBV6-5	TGTGCCAGCAGTTTAGGGGTCGCTAAGTTCGCGGCTTTCTTT	CASSLGVAKFAAFF
TRBJ2-2	-	-	TRBV7-9	TGTGCCAGCAGCCAAAGCTCGGCGGGCACCGGGGAGCTGTTTTTT	CASSQSSAGTGELFF
TRBJ1-2	TRBD1	-	TRBV5-1	TGCGCCAGCAGCGCCCTCCCCCGGGGACAGGGTATGGCTGGCTACACCTTC	CASSALPRGQGMAGYTF
TRBJ1-4	-	-	TRBV5-5	TGTGCCAGCAGCTTGGGGACTCCTGAAAAACTGTTTTTT	CASSLGTPEKLFF
TRBJ1-5	TRBD1	-	TRBV18	TGTGCCAGCTCAGCAACTACAGGGGTTGGTCAGCCCCAGCATTTT	CASSATTGVGQPQHF
TRBJ2-7	-	few	TRBV21-1	TGTGCCAGCCGGGGGGGCCTTGGGCAGTACTTC	CASRGGLGQYF
TRBJ2-5	-	-	TRBV4-3	TGCGCCAGCAGCCAAGATGGGCTGGGACAAGAGACCCAGTACTTC	CASSQDGLGQETQYF
TRBJ2-7	TRBD1	-	TRBV6-1	TGTGCCAGCAGTGAATGGGGGACAGGCAACTACGAGCAGTACTTC	CASSEWGTGNYEQYF
TRBJ2-7	-	few	TRBV7-7	TGTGCTAGCAGCTTAGGAACCGGCTACGAGCAGTACTTC	CASSLGTGYEQYF
TRBJ1-1	-	-	TRBV12-1	TGTGCCAGCAGCTTTCGTGGGCCCCCGAACACTGAAGCTTTCTTT	CASSFRGPPNTEAFF